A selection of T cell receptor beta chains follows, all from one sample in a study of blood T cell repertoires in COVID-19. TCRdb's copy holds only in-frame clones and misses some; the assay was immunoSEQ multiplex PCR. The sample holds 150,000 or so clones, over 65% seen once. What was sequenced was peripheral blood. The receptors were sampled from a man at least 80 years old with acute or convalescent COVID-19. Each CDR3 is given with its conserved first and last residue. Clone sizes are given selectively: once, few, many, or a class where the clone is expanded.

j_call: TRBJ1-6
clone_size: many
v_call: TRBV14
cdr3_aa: CASSPLPGSPLHF

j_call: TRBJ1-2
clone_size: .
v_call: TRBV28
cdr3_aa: CASRVDSIYGYTF

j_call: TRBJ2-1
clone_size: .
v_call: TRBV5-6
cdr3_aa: CASNREAGGYLF

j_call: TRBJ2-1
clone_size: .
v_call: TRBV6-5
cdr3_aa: CASDQQGRTYNEQFF

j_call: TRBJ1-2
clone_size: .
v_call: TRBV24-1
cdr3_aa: CATSRGKDYGYTF

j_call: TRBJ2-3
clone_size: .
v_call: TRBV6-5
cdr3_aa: CASSRDRTVTDTQYF

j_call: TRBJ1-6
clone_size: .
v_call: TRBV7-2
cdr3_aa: CASSFPDRGSGNSPLHF

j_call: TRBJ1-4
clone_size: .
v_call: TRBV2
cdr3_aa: CASSDLRQSNEKLFF

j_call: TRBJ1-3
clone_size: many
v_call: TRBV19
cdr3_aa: CASSMNRGTGNTIYF

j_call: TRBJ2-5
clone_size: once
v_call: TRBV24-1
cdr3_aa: CATSAAGTTETQYF

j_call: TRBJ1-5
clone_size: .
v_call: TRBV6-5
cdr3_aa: CASSQPGQPQHF

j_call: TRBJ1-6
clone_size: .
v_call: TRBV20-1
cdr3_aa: CSASAQSNSPLHF

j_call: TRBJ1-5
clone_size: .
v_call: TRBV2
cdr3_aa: CASSAGTGSNQPQHF

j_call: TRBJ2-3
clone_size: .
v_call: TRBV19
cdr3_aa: CASSIGAGADTQYF

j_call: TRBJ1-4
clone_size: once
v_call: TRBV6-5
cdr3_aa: CASSYSNEKLFF

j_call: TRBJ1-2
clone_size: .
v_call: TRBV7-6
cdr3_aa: CASSPEVGGYYGYTF

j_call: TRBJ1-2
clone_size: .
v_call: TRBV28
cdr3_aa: CASSLPGQYGYTF

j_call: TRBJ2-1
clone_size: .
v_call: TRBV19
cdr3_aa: CAVRVGSNEQFF

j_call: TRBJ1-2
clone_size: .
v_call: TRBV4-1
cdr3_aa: CASSQGAGPYGYTF

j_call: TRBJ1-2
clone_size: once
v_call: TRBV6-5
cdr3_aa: CASSYPRQGARHGYTF

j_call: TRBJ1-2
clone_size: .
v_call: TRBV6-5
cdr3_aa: CASALEGAPGGYTF

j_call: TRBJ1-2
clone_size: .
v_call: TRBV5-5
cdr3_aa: CASSLGSTGAVYGYTF

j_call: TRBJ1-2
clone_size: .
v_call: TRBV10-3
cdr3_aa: CAIDPGGGGGYTF

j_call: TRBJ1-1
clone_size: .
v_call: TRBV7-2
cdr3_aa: CASSSQGWRIAFF

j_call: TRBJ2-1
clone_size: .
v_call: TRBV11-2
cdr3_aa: CASRPLAGGPNEQFF

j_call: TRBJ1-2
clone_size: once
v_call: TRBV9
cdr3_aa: CASSSHRQGRDYGYTF

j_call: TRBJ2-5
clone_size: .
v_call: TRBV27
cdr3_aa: CASGRGGGETQYF

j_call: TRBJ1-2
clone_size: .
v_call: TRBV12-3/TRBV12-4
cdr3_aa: CAIRTGEYGYTF

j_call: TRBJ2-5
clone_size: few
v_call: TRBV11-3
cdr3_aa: CASGGHARIQETQYF

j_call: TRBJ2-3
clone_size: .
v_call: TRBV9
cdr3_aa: CASSVGAGAGDTQYF

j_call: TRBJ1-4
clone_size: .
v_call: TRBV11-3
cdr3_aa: CASSLPSAGPEKLFF

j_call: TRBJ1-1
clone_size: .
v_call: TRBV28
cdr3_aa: CASSSAGTGANTEAFF

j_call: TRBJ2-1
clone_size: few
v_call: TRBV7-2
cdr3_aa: CASSLVLAGAAVGNEQFF

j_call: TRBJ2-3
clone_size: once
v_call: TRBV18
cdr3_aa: CASSHVRSTDTQYF

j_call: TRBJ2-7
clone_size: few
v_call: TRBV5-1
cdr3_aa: CASSPQGGHYEQYF

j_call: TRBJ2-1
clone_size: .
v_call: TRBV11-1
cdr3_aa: CASSTGQNLYNEQFF

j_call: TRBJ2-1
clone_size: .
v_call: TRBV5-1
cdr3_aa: CASSYTTSGGPSSYNEQFF

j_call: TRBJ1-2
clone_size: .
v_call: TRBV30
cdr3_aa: CAWSVPYSNYGYTF

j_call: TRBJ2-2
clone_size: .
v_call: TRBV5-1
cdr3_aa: CASSLTGSNTGELFF

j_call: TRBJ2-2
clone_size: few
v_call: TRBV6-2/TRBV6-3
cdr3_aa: CASSYSWGQPGELFF

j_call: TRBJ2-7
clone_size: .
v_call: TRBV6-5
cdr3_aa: CASSYATSGEAEQYF

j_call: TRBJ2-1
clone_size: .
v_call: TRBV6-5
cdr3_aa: CASSPGQGNPEQFF